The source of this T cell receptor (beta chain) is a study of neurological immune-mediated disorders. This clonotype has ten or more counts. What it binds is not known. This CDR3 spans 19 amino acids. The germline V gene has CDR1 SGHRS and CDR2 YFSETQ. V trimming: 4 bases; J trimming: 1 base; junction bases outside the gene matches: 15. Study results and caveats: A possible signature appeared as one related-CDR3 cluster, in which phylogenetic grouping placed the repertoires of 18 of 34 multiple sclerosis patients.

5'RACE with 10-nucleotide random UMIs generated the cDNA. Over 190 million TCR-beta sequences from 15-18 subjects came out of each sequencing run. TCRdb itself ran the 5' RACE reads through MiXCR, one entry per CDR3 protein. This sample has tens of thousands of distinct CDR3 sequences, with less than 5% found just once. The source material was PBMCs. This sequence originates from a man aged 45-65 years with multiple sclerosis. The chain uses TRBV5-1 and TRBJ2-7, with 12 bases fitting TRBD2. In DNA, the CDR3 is TGCGCCAGCAGCCCAGGGATCGGACTAGCGGGAACTTTATCCTACGAGCAGTACTTC. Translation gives CASSPGIGLAGTLSYEQYF.